The next 15 T cell receptor beta chains were all read from a single sample in a study of T cells in Graves' hyperthyroidism and ophthalmopathy (dated by TCRdb to 2018 to 2020). The library was prepared using multiplex PCR. The run used an Illumina HiSeq 2000. The TCR beta CDR3 regions were amplified from RNA transcripts. The first round of RT-PCR for the TCR CDR3 was performed with the HTBI primer set and the Qiagen OneStep RT-PCR kit. TCRdb ran its own pipeline on the public reads, namely fastp trimming at Q25 and MiXCR clone calling, and kept in-frame beta chains. CDR3 protein duplicates are merged, each entry listing the most common genes and DNA. Here the sample has about 510,000 distinct CDR3 sequences; approximately 48% occur a single time. The ten largest clones represent around 44% of the sample. The sequenced sample consisted of peripheral blood or thyroid tissue (not recorded which). These receptors all stem from an adult woman with Graves' disease, either hyperthyroidism or ophthalmopathy (not recorded which).

This clonotype came up many times. The chain is built from TRBV29-1 and TRBJ2-5; D is ambiguous. Germline CDR1 SQVTM, CDR2 ANQGSEA. The CDR3 runs to 11 residues. V was clipped by 6 bases and J by 2 bases, with 7 bases between them. The CDR3 coding sequence is TGCAGCGTAGCAGGTCAAGAGACCCAGTACTTC. Its translation is CSVAGQETQYF.

The chain couples TRBV9 to TRBJ2-7, with 9 bases identical to TRBD1. The CDR3 has 15 residues. CDR1 SGDLS and CDR2 YYNGEE come from the germline V gene. The trim removed 4 bases at V and 2 bases at J, leaving 7 bases unmatched. CDR3 sequence reads: CASSPRTGAPYEQYF. The CDR3 bases are TGTGCCAGCAGCCCACGGACAGGGGCCCCCTACGAGCAGTACTTC.

The V gene is TRBV2, the J gene TRBJ1-2, with TRBD1 matching 7 bases. Looked up from germline, CDR1 is SNHLY and CDR2 is FYNNEI. This CDR3 comprises 14 residues. V lost 7 bases to trimming and J lost 7 bases; unmatched junction nucleotides: 12. The CDR3 loop reads CASIGTELPFGYTF. DNA for the CDR3: TGTGCCAGCATCGGGACAGAGCTGCCTTTTGGCTACACCTTC.

This chain uses TRBV20-1 with TRBJ1-2, with unresolved D. CDR3 length equals 13 residues. Germline V gene lookup returns CDR1 DFQATT and CDR2 SNEGSKA (reference sequence). Trimming stripped 1 base from V and 8 bases from J, with 14 bases between. The CDR3 sequence is CSARVGEIDGYTF. The CDR3 nucleotides are TGCAGTGCTAGAGTCGGGGAGATTGACGGCTACACCTTC.

This chain connects TRBV12-3 or TRBV12-4 to TRBJ1-1, with 10 bases matching TRBD1. The CDR3 totals 14 residues. V lost 6 bases to trimming and J lost 7 bases; unmatched junction nucleotides: 8. In DNA, the CDR3 is TGTGCCAGCAGCCTCGACAGGGGGCTCAGTGAAGCTTTCTTT. Protein: CASSLDRGLSEAFF.

V usage is TRBV29-1 and J usage is TRBJ2-5; 14 bases are shared with TRBD2. Germline CDR1 and CDR2: SQVTM and ANQGSEA. V was clipped by 2 bases and J by 4 bases; unmatched bases: 6. The CDR3 spans 16 residues. CDR3 amino acids: CSVETGTSGSTETQYF. CDR3 bases: TGCAGCGTTGAAACCGGGACTAGCGGGAGTACAGAGACCCAGTACTTC.

Points on this clonotype: One base away lies a much larger clone, so this may be a sequencing read error. This chain joins TRBV7-8 and TRBJ1-1; maybe TRBD1 (5 bases). The CDR3 is 15 residues long. V lost 5 bases, J lost 1 base, and 14 bases lay in between. CDR1 is SGHVS, CDR2 FQNEAQ, per germline. The CDR3 DNA follows: TGTGCCAGCAGCCCCCCGGGGGGGGGGAACACTGAAGCTTTCTTT. Its protein product is CASSPPGGGNTEAFF.

This clonotype was recorded once. V usage is TRBV20-1 and J usage is TRBJ1-1; D is uncertain. Trimming left V 6 bases short and J 8 bases short, with 10 bases between. Per the germline V gene, CDR1 is DFQATT and CDR2 is SNEGSKA (reference sequence). This CDR3 region has 10 residues. As DNA, the CDR3 is TGCAGTGCCTTGACTAGCGAAGCTTTCTTT. Residues: CSALTSEAFF.

The chain recombines TRBV7-2 with TRBJ1-5, with a possible D match to TRBD1 (6 bases). The V end was cut by 5 bases, the J end by 4 bases, with 24 bases between. Germline V gives CDR1 SGHTA, CDR2 FQGNSA. This CDR3 is built from 18 residues. The CDR3 loop is CASSPRGGSRGPNQPQHF. The CDR3 bases are TGTGCCAGCAGCCCCAGAGGGGGGTCAAGGGGCCCTAATCAGCCCCAGCATTTT.

The J gene is TRBJ1-6, the V gene TRBV7-9; tentatively, D is TRBD1 (6 bases). From germline, CDR1 is SEHNR and CDR2 FQNEAQ (reference sequence). The CDR3 is made up of 12 amino acids. V lost 4 bases and J 11 bases, leaving 9 bases between the germline ends. The CDR3 DNA reads TGTGCCAGCAGCTCACAGGGTGCACCCCTCCACTTT. It yields the protein CASSSQGAPLHF.

This clonotype showed up just a few times. The gene calls are TRBV2 and TRBJ1-2, with D hard to call. The CDR3 is made up of 12 amino acids. The V gene's germline CDR1 is SNHLY and CDR2 FYNNEI. The V and J ends lost 6 bases and 4 bases respectively, with 9 bases between them. This CDR3 is CASSRQPYGYTF. CDR3 nucleotide sequence: TGTGCCAGCAGCCGGCAGCCCTATGGCTACACCTTC. Drawing the rest from reference TRBV2 and TRBJ1-2, the complete variable domain is EPEVTQTPSHQVTQMGQEVILRCVPISNHLYFYWYRQILGQKVEFLVSFYNNEISEKSEIFDDQFSVERPDGSNFTLKIRSTKLEDSAMYFCASSRQPYGYTFGSGTRLTVV.

This clonotype was counted at least ten times. The chain combines TRBV2 with TRBJ1-4; D is unresolved. Between the trimmed V and J ends, which lost 8 bases and 5 bases, there was a span of 6 bases. This CDR3 comprises 11 residues. Germline values: CDR1 SNHLY, CDR2 FYNNEI. CDR3 coding DNA: TGTGCCAGCGTCATGAATGAAAAACTGTTTTTT. The encoded protein is CASVMNEKLFF.

This clonotype was seen at least ten times. J is TRBJ2-7 and V is TRBV2, with a possible D match to TRBD1 (5 bases). This CDR3 has 14 amino acids. The V gene lost 6 bases and the J gene lost 0 bases, with 12 bases spanning the gap. The V gene's germline CDR1 is SNHLY and CDR2 FYNNEI. The CDR3 region has the DNA TGTGCCAGCAGGAGAGGTGGGGCCTCCTACGAGCAGTACTTC. Translating gives CASRRGGASYEQYF.

This chain uses TRBV7-9 with TRBJ1-4; D remains ambiguous. V lost 1 base and J lost 6, with 3 bases in between. CDR3 length equals 12 residues. CDR1 SEHNR and CDR2 FQNEAQ come from the germline V gene (reference sequence). The CDR3 bases are TGTGCCAGCAGCTTAGAAGATGAAAAACTGTTTTTT. Protein product: CASSLEDEKLFF.

This clonotype was detected a few times. V usage is TRBV7-6 and J usage is TRBJ1-1; perhaps TRBD1 as D (6 bases). The germline CDR1 and CDR2 sequences are SGHVS and FNYEAQ. The V and J ends lost 3 bases and 12 bases respectively, with 11 bases between them. This CDR3 has 11 residues. The DNA of the CDR3 is TGTGCCAGCAGCTTGCAGGGGTTGCCTTTCTTT. This sequence encodes CASSLQGLPFF.